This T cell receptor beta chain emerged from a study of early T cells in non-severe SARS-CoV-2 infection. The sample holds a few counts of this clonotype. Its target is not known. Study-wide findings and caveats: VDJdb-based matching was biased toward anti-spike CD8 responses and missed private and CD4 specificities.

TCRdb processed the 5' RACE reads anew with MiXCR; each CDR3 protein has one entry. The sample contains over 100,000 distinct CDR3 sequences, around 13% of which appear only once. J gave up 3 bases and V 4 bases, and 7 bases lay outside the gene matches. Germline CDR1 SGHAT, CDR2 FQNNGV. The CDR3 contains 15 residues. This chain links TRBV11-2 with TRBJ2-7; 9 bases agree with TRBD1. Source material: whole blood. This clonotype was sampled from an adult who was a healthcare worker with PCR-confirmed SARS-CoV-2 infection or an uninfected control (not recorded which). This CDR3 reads CASSSLQGAYYEQYF. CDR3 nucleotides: TGTGCCAGCAGCTCCTTACAGGGGGCATACTACGAGCAGTACTTC.